The T cell receptor beta chain described here comes from a study of blood T cells in healthy people across ages. Overall study findings and caveats: Estimates of diversity drawn from one million T cells were considered underestimates.

PCR was performed a second time for roughly 7 to 12 cycles using a sample-barcoded 5' primer and a J-beta primer mix. TCRdb redid the calling of the 5' RACE reads with MiXCR, one entry per CDR3 protein. Among around 1,600,000 distinct CDR3 sequences listed, approximately 43% were seen once. This CDR3 region has 15 residues. The germline V gene encodes CDR1 SGHDT and CDR2 YYEEEE. The ends were cut back, 1 base at V and 2 bases at J, with 9 bases in the middle. Notes on this clonotype: What it binds is not known.

The rearrangement links TRBV5-6 to TRBJ2-2; D is uncertain. The source of this sequence is a woman younger than 30 in good health. Sequencing input: blood. The CDR3 is CASSLLVINTGELFF. CDR3 DNA sequence: TGTGCCAGCAGCTTGCTCGTTATTAACACCGGGGAGCTGTTTTTT.